The rows below give T cell receptor beta chains drawn from one sample of a study of blood T cell repertoires in COVID-19. The method was immunoSEQ multiplex PCR; TCRdb's version includes in-frame clones alone and lacks a portion of them. The data contain approximately 250,000 clones, about 82% of them singletons. Source material: PBMCs or T cells enriched from blood (not recorded which). These receptors were obtained from a woman in her fifties or sixties with acute COVID-19. Both conserved end residues are part of each CDR3. D genes are given only for firm matches. Clone size, where shown, is once, few, many, or a class for clones that have expanded.

v_gene	abundance	j_gene	d_gene	CDR3aa	CDR3nt
TRBV7-9	NA	TRBJ1-3	TRBD1	CASSVSGQRKSGNTIYF	TGTGCCAGCAGCGTATCGGGACAGAGGAAATCTGGAAACACCATATATTTT
TRBV18	NA	TRBJ2-1	NA	CASSQWGEHNEQFF	TGTGCCAGCTCCCAATGGGGGGAGCACAATGAGCAGTTCTTC
TRBV6-1	NA	TRBJ2-7	NA	CASSLGAGYEQYF	TGTGCCAGCAGTCTTGGCGCAGGTTACGAGCAGTACTTC
TRBV4-2	medium-sized	TRBJ2-1	TRBD2	CASSPSGGDYNEQFF	TGTGCCAGCAGCCCCAGCGGGGGGGACTACAATGAGCAGTTCTTC
TRBV30	NA	TRBJ1-3	NA	CAWSPTRSGNTIYF	TGTGCCTGGAGCCCCACTCGGTCTGGAAACACCATATATTTT
TRBV7-2	few	TRBJ2-1	NA	CASSLYNNEQFF	TGTGCCAGCAGCTTATATAACAATGAGCAGTTCTTC
TRBV13	many	TRBJ1-1	TRBD1	CASSEHRDSGRNTEAFF	TGTGCCAGCAGCGAGCACCGGGACAGTGGGAGGAACACTGAAGCTTTCTTT
TRBV18	NA	TRBJ1-1	TRBD1	CASSGDSEREAFF	TGTGCCAGCTCAGGGGACAGCGAGCGTGAAGCTTTCTTT
TRBV5-1	NA	TRBJ2-2	NA	CASSSRTGGAGELFF	TGCGCCAGCAGCTCCCGGACAGGAGGGGCCGGGGAGCTGTTTTTT
TRBV6-5	NA	TRBJ1-2	TRBD1	CASSRTGVDGYTF	TGTGCCAGCAGTCGAACAGGGGTAGATGGCTACACCTTC
TRBV2	NA	TRBJ1-4	NA	CASSLGQNNEKLFF	TGTGCCAGCAGTCTTGGACAGAATAATGAAAAACTGTTTTTT
TRBV2	NA	TRBJ1-5	NA	CASSGVRGNSNQPQHF	TGTGCCAGCAGTGGAGTTCGGGGAAATAGCAATCAGCCCCAGCATTTT
TRBV7-9	NA	TRBJ1-2	NA	CASSLDVETADGYTF	TGTGCCAGCAGCTTAGATGTGGAAACAGCCGATGGCTACACCTTC
TRBV6-1	NA	TRBJ2-1	TRBD2	CASSDWGTSNEQFF	TGTGCCAGCAGTGACTGGGGGACTAGTAATGAGCAGTTCTTC
TRBV12-2	NA	TRBJ1-2	NA	CASRLAGGVRDRDFYGYTF	TGTGCAAGTCGCTTAGCAGGGGGGGTCCGGGACAGGGACTTCTATGGCTACACCTTC
TRBV18	NA	TRBJ2-7	NA	CASSPGADRTYEQYF	TGTGCCAGCTCACCAGGGGCAGACCGTACCTACGAGCAGTACTTC
TRBV10-3	NA	TRBJ2-7	TRBD2	CAISETSGYSYEQYF	TGTGCCATCAGTGAGACTAGCGGATATTCCTACGAGCAGTACTTC
TRBV3-1/TRBV3-2	NA	TRBJ1-2	TRBD1	CASSGRDRNYGYTF	TGTGCCAGCAGCGGCCGGGACAGAAACTATGGCTACACCTTC
TRBV4-3	NA	TRBJ2-7	TRBD1	CASSHQTGFSYEQYF	TGCGCCAGCAGCCACCAGACAGGGTTCTCCTACGAGCAGTACTTC
TRBV19	NA	TRBJ1-5	TRBD1	CASGDRGGRQPQHF	TGTGCCAGTGGTGACAGGGGAGGAAGACAGCCCCAGCATTTT
TRBV11-2	NA	TRBJ1-4	NA	CASSLARAGEKLFF	TGTGCCAGCAGCTTAGCCCGGGCAGGGGAAAAACTGTTTTTT
TRBV5-1	NA	TRBJ2-5	TRBD1	CASSLTGAPQETQYF	TGCGCCAGCAGCTTGACAGGGGCCCCGCAAGAGACCCAGTACTTC
TRBV6-2/TRBV6-3	NA	TRBJ1-1	TRBD1	CASSNLDRLRNTEAFF	TGTGCCAGCAGTAACCTGGACAGGCTACGGAACACTGAAGCTTTCTTT
TRBV12-3/TRBV12-4	NA	TRBJ1-1	TRBD1	CASSLTGPSEAFF	TGTGCCAGCAGTTTGACAGGGCCTTCTGAAGCTTTCTTT
TRBV30	NA	TRBJ1-6	NA	CAWNRESSPLHF	TGTGCCTGGAACAGGGAAAGTTCACCCCTCCACTTT
TRBV9	NA	TRBJ1-1	NA	CASSGGTSRISEAFF	TGTGCCAGCAGCGGAGGGACATCGCGGATTTCTGAAGCTTTCTTT
TRBV5-6	NA	TRBJ1-2	NA	CASSLWPGNTAGYTF	TGTGCCAGCAGCTTGTGGCCGGGGAACACGGCTGGCTACACCTTC
TRBV7-9	NA	TRBJ1-6	TRBD1	CASSPRQGDNSPLHF	TGTGCCAGCAGCCCGAGACAGGGCGATAATTCACCCCTCCACTTT